The following is a TCR beta chain sequence with its context. What it binds is not known. These data originate in a study of cytomegalovirus exposure and HLA in healthy donors. PCR was performed using 60 Vbeta and 13 Jbeta primers. Assay used: immunoSEQ multiplex PCR; TCRdb lists only in-frame clones, some missing. The sample has 72,000 or so clones; approximately 80% are singletons. Study outcomes and limitations: Some segments of the V type, notably TRBV6-2 and TRBV6-3, were excluded as indistinguishable. Later analysis demonstrated an association between a missense DCLRE1C variant and TCR beta V- and J-gene trimming.

The CDR3 totals 12 residues. CDR1 and CDR2 from the germline V gene are SGHTA and FQGNSA. Between the trimmed V and J ends, which lost 1 base and 7 bases, there was a span of 5 bases. The sequenced material came from PBMCs. The V gene is TRBV7-2, the J gene TRBJ2-1; D uncertain. The clonotype was recovered from a man younger than 35 in good health and CMV-seropositive. The CDR3 sequence is CASSLGLNEQFF. The CDR3 DNA reads TGTGCCAGCAGCTTAGGACTTAATGAGCAGTTCTTC.